Listed here are 14 T cell receptor beta chains from one sample, sequenced in a study of OX40 agonist ivuxolimab in advanced cancers. The table came from immunoSEQ multiplex PCR; TCRdb's copy has only in-frame clones and leaves some out. The table shows about 82,000 clones, with more than 85% occurring only once. The sequencing used CD4+ or CD8+ T cells sorted from blood, collected in a trial of the OX40 agonist ivuxolimab. These receptors came from an adult with an advanced solid tumor such as melanoma, head and neck, liver or kidney cancer.

This clone was picked up one time. The rearrangement uses TRBV10-3 and TRBJ1-5; tentatively, D is TRBD1 (6 bases). Germline values: CDR1 ENHRY, CDR2 SYGVKD. This CDR3 contains 13 residues. Trimming cost V 8 bases and J 6 bases, with 14 bases left between them. Here the CDR3 DNA reads TGTGCCATCCTCCGGGGGCTTAGTCAGCCCCAGCATTTT. This translates into CAILRGLSQPQHF.

The chain is built from TRBV19 and TRBJ2-7, with TRBD1 identical over 9 bases. Germline CDR1 is LNHDA and CDR2 is SQIVND (reference sequence). The V and J ends lost 4 bases and 7 bases, in that order; junction bases with no gene match: 14. CDR3 size: 16 residues. The DNA of the CDR3 is TGTGCCAGTAGTAAAACCGGGACAGGGAACCTTCGGGAGCAGTACTTC. It specifies CASSKTGTGNLREQYF.

This clone came up once. The rearrangement uses TRBV30 and TRBJ1-6; 7 bases agree with TRBD1. Per the germline V gene, CDR1 is GTSNPN and CDR2 is SVGIG (reference sequence). V was clipped by 1 base and J by 6 bases; unmatched bases: 0. The CDR3 length is 13 residues. The CDR3 DNA follows: TGTGCCTGGAGTGAGGGGGCTAATTCACCCCTCCACTTT. Its translation is CAWSEGANSPLHF.

This sequence joins TRBV6-5 and TRBJ1-1; D call uncertain. Germline values: CDR1 MNHEY, CDR2 SVGAGI. The CDR3 sequence is 14 residues long. V was cut by 10 bases and J by 1 base, with 16 bases left in between. The CDR3 here is CATLRHGTNTEAFF. DNA of the CDR3: TGTGCCACTCTGAGGCATGGAACGAACACTGAAGCTTTCTTT.

The V call is TRBV29-1, the J call TRBJ2-7, with D tentatively TRBD2 (5 bases). In germline, CDR1 is SQVTM, CDR2 ANQGSEA. V lost 4 bases and J 5 bases, leaving 9 bases between the germline ends. CDR3 length equals 11 residues. Here the CDR3 reads CSVGEWDEQYF. CDR3 bases: TGCAGCGTTGGGGAGTGGGACGAGCAGTACTTC.

This clone was seen only once. This chain uses TRBV11-2 with TRBJ1-3; 8 nucleotides line up with TRBD1. The CDR3 extends over 17 amino acids. J was trimmed by 2 bases and V by 3 bases; bases with no gene match: 9. Germline loops: CDR1 SGHAT, CDR2 FQNNGV. The CDR3 loop reads CASSFGTGGLAGNTIYF. The CDR3 DNA sequence: TGTGCCAGCAGCTTCGGAACAGGGGGGTTGGCTGGAAACACCATATATTTT. The full variable domain, rest sourced from reference TRBV11-2 and TRBJ1-3, is EAGVAQSPRYKIIEKRQSVAFWCNPISGHATLYWYQQILGQGPKLLIQFQNNGVVDDSQLPKDRFSAERLKGVDSTLKIQPAKLEDSAVYLCASSFGTGGLAGNTIYFGEGSWLTVV.

The rearrangement joins TRBV4-2 to TRBJ2-5, with 10 bases matching TRBD2. This CDR3 is 20 amino acids long. Trimming removed 1 base from V and 0 bases from J; junction bases left unmatched: 14. Germline V gives CDR1 LGHNA, CDR2 YNFKEQ. In nucleotides, the CDR3 is TGTGCCAGCAGCCAAGGGTACAACGTAGCGGGAGGCCGGTACCAAGAGACCCAGTACTTC. Amino acids: CASSQGYNVAGGRYQETQYF.

The CDR3 reads CASSRDNQPQHF. The CDR3 DNA reads TGTGCCAGCAGCCGGGACAATCAGCCCCAGCATTTT. The chain uses TRBV5-4 and TRBJ1-5; D unclear. CDR3 size: 12 residues. Looked up from germline, CDR1 is SGHNT and CDR2 is YYREEE (reference sequence). V dropped 4 bases and J dropped 3 bases, with 5 bases sitting between them.

CDR3 protein: CASGRSSGNTIYF. The CDR3 region has the DNA TGTGCCAGCGGACGGTCCTCTGGAAACACCATATATTTT. The chain is built from TRBV19 and TRBJ1-3; D is unresolved. CDR1 and CDR2 from the germline V gene are LNHDA and SQIVND (reference sequence). The V and J ends lost 9 bases and 0 bases respectively, with 9 bases between them. The CDR3 extends over 13 amino acids.

This clone was picked up one time. The chain links TRBV25-1 to TRBJ2-6, with TRBD2 as a possible D gene (5 bases). CDR3 length equals 15 residues. V lost 2 bases and J 0 bases, leaving 5 bases between the germline ends. Germline V CDR1 and CDR2: MGHDK, SYGVNS. CDR3 loop: CASSEGSSGANVLTF. The CDR3, as DNA: TGTGCCAGCAGTGAAGGGAGCTCTGGGGCCAACGTCCTGACTTTC.

V is TRBV28 and J is TRBJ1-2; D gene unclear. CDR1 is MDHEN, CDR2 SYDVKM, per germline. This CDR3 comprises 14 residues. Between the trimmed V and J ends, which lost 10 bases and 8 bases, there was a span of 23 bases. CDR3 sequence: CATSDPPISPGYTF. CDR3 in DNA: TGTGCCACCTCAGACCCACCTATATCACCCGGCTACACCTTC.

The chain uses TRBV28 and TRBJ1-2, with TRBD1 as a possible D gene (5 bases). With 11 bases removed from V and 6 bases from J, the gap between germline ends came to 19 bases. There are 13 residues in the CDR3. CDR1 and CDR2 (germline): MDHEN, SYDVKM. CDR3 sequence: CAEKAQGSHGYTF. The CDR3 DNA sequence: TGTGCCGAAAAGGCGCAGGGTAGTCATGGCTACACCTTC.

In its sample, this clone was seen a few times. The chain has TRBV7-2 and TRBJ2-1, with no clear D. Trimming cost V 2 bases and J 0 bases, with 8 bases left between them. In germline, CDR1 is SGHTA, CDR2 FQGNSA. The CDR3 is 15 amino acids. The CDR3 sequence: CASSLMAASYNEQFF. CDR3 nucleotides: TGTGCCAGCAGCTTAATGGCTGCCTCCTACAATGAGCAGTTCTTC.

The gene calls are TRBV19 and TRBJ1-2, with a weak D call TRBD1 (5 bases). The V end lost 5 bases, the J end lost 0 bases, and 16 bases lay between the germline ends. The CDR3 is made up of 16 amino acids. Germline-derived CDR1 and CDR2 are LNHDA and SQIVND (reference sequence). This CDR3 is CASSVPSGRANYGYTF. Written as DNA, the CDR3 is TGTGCCAGTAGTGTTCCCTCTGGCAGGGCTAACTATGGCTACACCTTC.